Sequencing of this T cell receptor (beta chain) was carried out in a study of T-cell reconstitution after alpha-beta-depleted transplantation in children. Notes on the study in general: Diversity and T-cell counts at one year after transplant derived mostly from new T cells. Reportedly, alpha-beta T cells present about two months post-transplant originated from several hundred expanded clones of graft origin. Surviving recipient T cells and thymic progenitors underlay high day-60 TCRbeta diversity in some patients.

Preparation of the TCRbeta library was carried out with unique molecular identifiers. TCRdb called the PCR reads again in MiXCR, with one record for every CDR3 protein. This sample yields about 980,000 distinct CDR3 sequences, of which under 30% are seen a single time; about 28% belongs to the top ten. About this clonotype: Its antigen is unidentified.

Specimen: PBMCs, mostly from graft donor cells, collected 360 days after TCRalphabeta/CD19-depleted stem cell transplant. The clonotype comes from a boy under two years old who had a stem cell transplant for SCID, so the T cells may come from the graft donor.

CDR3 sequence: CASSSGGTGNYEQYF. As DNA, the CDR3 is TGCGCCAGCAGCTCCGGTGGGACAGGGAACTACGAGCAGTACTTC. V usage is TRBV5-1 and J usage is TRBJ2-7; TRBD1 matches at 9 bases. J gave up 3 bases and V 3 bases, and 7 bases lay outside the gene matches. Germline V gene sequence: CDR1 SGHRS, CDR2 YFSETQ. This CDR3 is built from 15 residues.